This T cell receptor beta chain was sequenced during a study of cytomegalovirus exposure and HLA in healthy donors. General study results and limits: Analysis performed later showed TCR beta chains linked to HLA being more clonally expanded than equally common others. Several of the most significant clusters appeared linked to common viral pathogens, based on a later analysis. One cluster of highly shared sequence variants probably arose as a sequencing artifact.

The CDR3 extends over 18 amino acids. Trimming removed 0 bases from V and 0 bases from J, with 15 bases in between. From germline, CDR1 is LGHNA and CDR2 YNFKEQ. The study ran its PCR with 60 Vbeta and 13 Jbeta primers. The data were produced by immunoSEQ multiplex PCR, yet TCRdb's version contains in-frame clones alone and is incomplete. The sample carries fewer than 80,000 clones, 60% to 85% recorded once. Comments on this clone: The target antigen is unknown.

Sequences were obtained from PBMCs. The clonotype comes from a man younger than 30 in good health and CMV-seronegative. The chain uses TRBV4-2 and TRBJ2-1, with TRBD2 as a possible D gene (7 bases). CDR3 nucleotides: TGTGCCAGCAGCCAAGATATCGCAGGGGAGGGCTCCTACAATGAGCAGTTCTTC. Protein sequence: CASSQDIAGEGSYNEQFF.